This T cell receptor (beta chain) is drawn from a study of blood T cells in healthy people across ages. Study-wide results and caveats: Researchers deemed the diversity estimates from one million T cells underestimates.

Concerning this clonotype: No antigen is known for it. A much larger clone differs by one base, so this may be a read error.

Trimming cost V 0 bases and J 13 bases, with 16 bases left between them. This CDR3 is 14 amino acids long. Germline-derived CDR1 and CDR2 are LGHNA and YSLEER. The second PCR ran roughly 7 to 12 cycles with a sample-barcoded 5' primer and J-beta primers. MiXCR was run by TCRdb on the 5' RACE reads, yielding one entry per CDR3 protein. The data show 700,000 to 850,000 distinct CDR3 sequences, with about 34% seen just once and 13% held by the top ten. This chain connects TRBV4-3 to TRBJ2-1; D is undetermined. This receptor was identified in a man aged 18 to 29 in good health. The specimen sequenced was blood. In nucleotides, the CDR3 is TGCGCCAGCAGCCAAGATCGAGGTGGAGAGACCCAGTTCTTC. Amino acid sequence: CASSQDRGGETQFF.